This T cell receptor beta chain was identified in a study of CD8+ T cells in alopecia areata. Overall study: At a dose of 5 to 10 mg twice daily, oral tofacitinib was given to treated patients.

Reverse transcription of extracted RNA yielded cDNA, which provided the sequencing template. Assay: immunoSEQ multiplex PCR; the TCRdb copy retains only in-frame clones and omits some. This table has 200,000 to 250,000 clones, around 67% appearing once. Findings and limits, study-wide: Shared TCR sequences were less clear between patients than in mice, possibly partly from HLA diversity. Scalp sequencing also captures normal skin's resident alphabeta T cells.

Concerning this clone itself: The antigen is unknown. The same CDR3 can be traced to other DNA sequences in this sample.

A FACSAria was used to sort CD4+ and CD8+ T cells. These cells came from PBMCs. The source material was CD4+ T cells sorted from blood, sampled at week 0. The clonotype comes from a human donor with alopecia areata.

DNA for the CDR3: TGTGCCAGCAGTGCAGATAGCAATCAGCCCCAGCATTTT. This translates into CASSADSNQPQHF. The V call is TRBV2, the J call TRBJ1-5; D not resolved. V lost 4 bases and J 0 bases, leaving 4 bases between the germline ends. This CDR3 is 13 amino acids long. The germline V gene has CDR1 SNHLY and CDR2 FYNNEI.